This T cell receptor beta chain came from a study of cytomegalovirus exposure and HLA in healthy donors. PCR involved 60 Vbeta and 13 Jbeta primers. TCRdb's table, derived via immunoSEQ multiplex PCR, lists solely in-frame clones and lacks some. The profile covers fewer than 200,000 clones, with roughly 71% appearing a single time and 2.5% to 3.5% taken by the ten largest. The CDR3 length is 14 residues. Looked up from germline, CDR1 is SQVTM and CDR2 is ANQGSEA. With V trimmed by 4 bases and J by 2 bases, 7 bases remained unmatched. This receptor was obtained from a woman in her forties or fifties in good health and CMV-seropositive. This chain links TRBV29-1 with TRBJ1-2; TRBD1 agrees at 7 bases. The sample was PBMCs. The CDR3 DNA is TGCAGCGTTGTTACAGGGGTCTCAAACTATGGCTACACCTTC. Protein product: CSVVTGVSNYGYTF.